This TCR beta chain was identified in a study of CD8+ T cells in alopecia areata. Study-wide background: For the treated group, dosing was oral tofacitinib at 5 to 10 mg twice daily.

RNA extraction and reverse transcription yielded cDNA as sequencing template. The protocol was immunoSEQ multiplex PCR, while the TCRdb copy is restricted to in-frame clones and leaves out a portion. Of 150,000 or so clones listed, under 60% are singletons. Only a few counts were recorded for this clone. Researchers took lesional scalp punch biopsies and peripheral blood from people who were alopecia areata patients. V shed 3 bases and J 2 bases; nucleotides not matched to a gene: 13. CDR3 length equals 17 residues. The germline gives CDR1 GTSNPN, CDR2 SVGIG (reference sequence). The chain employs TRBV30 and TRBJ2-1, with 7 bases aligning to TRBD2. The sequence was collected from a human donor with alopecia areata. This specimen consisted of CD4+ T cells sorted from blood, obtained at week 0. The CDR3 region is CAWSGTAGRNTYNEQFF. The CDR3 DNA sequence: TGTGCCTGGAGCGGAACAGCGGGGCGTAATACCTACAATGAGCAGTTCTTC.